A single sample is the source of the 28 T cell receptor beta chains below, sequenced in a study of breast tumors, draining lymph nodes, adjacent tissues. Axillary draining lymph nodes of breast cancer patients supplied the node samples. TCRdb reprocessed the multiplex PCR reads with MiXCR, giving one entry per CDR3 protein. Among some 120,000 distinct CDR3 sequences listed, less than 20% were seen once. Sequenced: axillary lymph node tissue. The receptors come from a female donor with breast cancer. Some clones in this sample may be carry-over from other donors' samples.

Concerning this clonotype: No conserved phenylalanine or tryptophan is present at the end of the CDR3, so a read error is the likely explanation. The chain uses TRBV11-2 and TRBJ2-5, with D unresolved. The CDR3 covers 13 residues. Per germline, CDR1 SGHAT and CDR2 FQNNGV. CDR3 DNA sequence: TGTGCCAGCAGCTTAGTAAGACAAGAGGCCCAGTACTCC. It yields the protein CASSLVRQEAQYS.

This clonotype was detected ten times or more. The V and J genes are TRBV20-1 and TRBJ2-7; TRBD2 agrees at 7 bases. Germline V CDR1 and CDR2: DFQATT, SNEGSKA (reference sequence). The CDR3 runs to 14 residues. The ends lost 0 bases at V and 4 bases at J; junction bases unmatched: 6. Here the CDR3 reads CSARDPSGMYEQYF. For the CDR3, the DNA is TGCAGTGCTAGAGATCCGAGCGGGATGTACGAGCAGTACTTC.

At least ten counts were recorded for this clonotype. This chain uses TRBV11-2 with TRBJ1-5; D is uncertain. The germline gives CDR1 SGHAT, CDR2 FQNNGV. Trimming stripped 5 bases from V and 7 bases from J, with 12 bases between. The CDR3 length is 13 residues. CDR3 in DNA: TGTGCCAGCAGCGCCACAAGCGGCCAGCCCCAGCATTTT. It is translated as CASSATSGQPQHF.

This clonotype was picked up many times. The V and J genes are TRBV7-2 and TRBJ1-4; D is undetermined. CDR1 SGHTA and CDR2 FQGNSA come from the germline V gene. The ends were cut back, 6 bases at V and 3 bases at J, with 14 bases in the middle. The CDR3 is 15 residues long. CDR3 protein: CASRPSTAPNEKLFF. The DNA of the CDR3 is TGTGCCAGCAGACCATCGACGGCACCTAATGAAAAACTGTTTTTT.

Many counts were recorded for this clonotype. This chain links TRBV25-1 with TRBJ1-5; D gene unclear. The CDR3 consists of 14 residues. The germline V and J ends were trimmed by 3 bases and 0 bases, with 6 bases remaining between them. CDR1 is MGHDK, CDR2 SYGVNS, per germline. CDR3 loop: CASSEGVSNQPQHF. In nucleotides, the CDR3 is TGTGCCAGCAGTGAGGGCGTTAGCAATCAGCCCCAGCATTTT.

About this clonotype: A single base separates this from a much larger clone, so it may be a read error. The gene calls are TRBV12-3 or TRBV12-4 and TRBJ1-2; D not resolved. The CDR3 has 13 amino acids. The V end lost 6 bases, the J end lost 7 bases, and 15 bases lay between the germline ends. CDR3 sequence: CASSQKPGCGYTF. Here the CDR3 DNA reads TGTGCCAGCAGCCAGAAGCCCGGCTGTGGCTACACCTTC.

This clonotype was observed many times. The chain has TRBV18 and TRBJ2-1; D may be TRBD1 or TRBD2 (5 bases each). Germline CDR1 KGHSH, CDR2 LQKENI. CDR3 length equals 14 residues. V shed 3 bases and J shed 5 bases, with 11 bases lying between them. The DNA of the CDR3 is TGTGCCAGCTCACCTACCGGGACCAACAATGAGCAGTTCTTC. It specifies CASSPTGTNNEQFF.

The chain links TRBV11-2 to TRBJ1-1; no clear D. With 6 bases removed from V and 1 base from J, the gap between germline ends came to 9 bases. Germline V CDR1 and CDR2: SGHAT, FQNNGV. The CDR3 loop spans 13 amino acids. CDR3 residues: CASSSQWNTEAFF. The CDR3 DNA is TGTGCCAGCAGTTCTCAGTGGAACACTGAAGCTTTCTTT.

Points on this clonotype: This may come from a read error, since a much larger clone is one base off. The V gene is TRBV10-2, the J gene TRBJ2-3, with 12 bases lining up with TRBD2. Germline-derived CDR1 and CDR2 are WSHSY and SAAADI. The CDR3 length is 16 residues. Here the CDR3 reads CASRDPSGRAADTQCF. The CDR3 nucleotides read TGCGCCAGCAGGGACCCTAGCGGGAGGGCCGCAGATACGCAGTGTTTT.

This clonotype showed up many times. The CDR3 protein is CAISGGRNEQFF. Written as DNA, the CDR3 is TGTGCCATCAGTGGGGGGCGAAATGAGCAGTTCTTC. The chain couples TRBV10-3 to TRBJ2-1, with D maybe TRBD1 (6 bases). There are 12 residues in the CDR3. Germline-derived CDR1 and CDR2 are ENHRY and SYGVKD. Trimming took 4 bases from V and 7 from J, leaving 8 bases between them.

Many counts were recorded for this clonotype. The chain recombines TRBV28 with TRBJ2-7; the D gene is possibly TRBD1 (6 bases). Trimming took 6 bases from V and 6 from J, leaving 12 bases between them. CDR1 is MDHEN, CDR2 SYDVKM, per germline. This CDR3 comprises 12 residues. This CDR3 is CASRPTGTEQYF. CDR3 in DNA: TGTGCCAGCAGGCCAACAGGGACCGAGCAGTACTTC.

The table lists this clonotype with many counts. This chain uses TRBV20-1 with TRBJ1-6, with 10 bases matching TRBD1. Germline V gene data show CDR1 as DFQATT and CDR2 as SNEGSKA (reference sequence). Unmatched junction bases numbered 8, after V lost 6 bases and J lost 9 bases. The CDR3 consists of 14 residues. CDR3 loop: CSARTGTGVSPLHF. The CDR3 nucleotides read TGCAGTGCCAGAACCGGGACAGGGGTTTCACCCCTCCACTTT.

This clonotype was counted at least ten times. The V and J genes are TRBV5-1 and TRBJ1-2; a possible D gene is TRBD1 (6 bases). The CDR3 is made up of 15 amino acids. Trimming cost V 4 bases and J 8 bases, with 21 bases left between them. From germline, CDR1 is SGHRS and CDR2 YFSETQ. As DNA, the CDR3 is TGCGCCAGCAGCCCGGGGGGGGCAACAACCGTGGGCTACACCTTC. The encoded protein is CASSPGGATTVGYTF.

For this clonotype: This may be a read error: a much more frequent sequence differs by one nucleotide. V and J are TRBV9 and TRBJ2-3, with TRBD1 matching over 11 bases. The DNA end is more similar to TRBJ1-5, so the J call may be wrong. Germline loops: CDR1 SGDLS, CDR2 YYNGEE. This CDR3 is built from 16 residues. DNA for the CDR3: TGTGCCAGCAGCGCCAGGGGACAGGGGGTCGGAGATACGCAGCATTTT. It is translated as CASSARGQGVGDTQHF.

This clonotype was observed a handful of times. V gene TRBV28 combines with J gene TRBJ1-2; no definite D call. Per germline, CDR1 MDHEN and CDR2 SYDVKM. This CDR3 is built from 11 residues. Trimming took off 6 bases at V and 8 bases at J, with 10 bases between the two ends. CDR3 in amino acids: CASRTGRGYTF. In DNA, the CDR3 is TGTGCCAGCAGGACGGGGAGGGGCTACACCTTC.

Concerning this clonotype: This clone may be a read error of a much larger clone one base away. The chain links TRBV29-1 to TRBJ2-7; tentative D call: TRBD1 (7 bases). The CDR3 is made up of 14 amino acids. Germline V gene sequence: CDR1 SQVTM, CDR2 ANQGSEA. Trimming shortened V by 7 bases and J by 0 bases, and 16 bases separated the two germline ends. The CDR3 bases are TGCAGCGCGGGGGTCAGACAGGGCTCCTACGAGCAGTACTTC. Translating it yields CSAGVRQGSYEQYF.

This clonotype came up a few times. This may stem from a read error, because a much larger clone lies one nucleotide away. The CDR3 loop reads CAGTQPGQRNSPLHF. The CDR3 DNA reads TGTGCCGGTACCCAGCCGGGACAGCGAAATTCACCCCTCCACTTT. The chain carries TRBV19 and TRBJ1-6; 7 bases are a match to TRBD1. Germline CDR1 reads LNHDA; CDR2 reads SQIVND (reference sequence). The CDR3 runs 15 residues. The trim removed 11 bases at V and 7 bases at J, leaving 14 bases unmatched.

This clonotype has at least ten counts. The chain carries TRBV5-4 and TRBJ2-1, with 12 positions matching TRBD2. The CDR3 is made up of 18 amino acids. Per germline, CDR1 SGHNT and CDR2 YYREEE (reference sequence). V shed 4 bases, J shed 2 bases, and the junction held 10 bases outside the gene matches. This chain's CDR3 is CASSPAGLAGGAYNEQFF. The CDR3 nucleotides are TGTGCCAGCAGCCCAGCGGGACTAGCGGGTGGGGCCTACAATGAGCAGTTCTTC.

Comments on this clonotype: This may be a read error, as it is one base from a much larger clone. The CDR3 sequence: CASSNAWGARGDTQYF. The CDR3 region has the DNA TGTGCCAGCAGCAATGCTTGGGGGGCTCGGGGCGATACGCAGTATTTT. V is TRBV11-1 and J is TRBJ2-3; the D gene could be TRBD1 or TRBD2 (6 bases each). CDR3 length: 16 residues. Looked up from germline, CDR1 is SGHAT and CDR2 is FQDESV (reference sequence). V shed 5 bases and J shed 6 bases, with 21 bases lying between them.

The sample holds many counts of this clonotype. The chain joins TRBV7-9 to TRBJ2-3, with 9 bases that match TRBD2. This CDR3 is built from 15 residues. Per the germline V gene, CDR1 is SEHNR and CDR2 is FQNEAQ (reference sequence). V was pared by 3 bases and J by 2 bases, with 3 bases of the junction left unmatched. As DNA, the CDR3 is TGTGCCAGCAGCTTGAGCGGGGGGTCCACAGATACGCAGTATTTT. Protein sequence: CASSLSGGSTDTQYF.

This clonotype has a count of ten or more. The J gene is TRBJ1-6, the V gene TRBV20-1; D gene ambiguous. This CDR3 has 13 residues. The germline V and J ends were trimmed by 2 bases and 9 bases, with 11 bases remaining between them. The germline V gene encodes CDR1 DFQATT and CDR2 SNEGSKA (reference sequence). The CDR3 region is CSARKGEGSPLHF. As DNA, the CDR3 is TGCAGTGCTAGAAAGGGTGAAGGTTCACCCCTCCACTTT.

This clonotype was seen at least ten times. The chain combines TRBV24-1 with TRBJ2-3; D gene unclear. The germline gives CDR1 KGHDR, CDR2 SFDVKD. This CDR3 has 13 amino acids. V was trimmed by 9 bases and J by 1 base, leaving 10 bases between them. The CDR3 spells CATLIFCTDTQYF. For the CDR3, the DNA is TGTGCCACCCTTATCTTCTGCACAGATACGCAGTATTTT.

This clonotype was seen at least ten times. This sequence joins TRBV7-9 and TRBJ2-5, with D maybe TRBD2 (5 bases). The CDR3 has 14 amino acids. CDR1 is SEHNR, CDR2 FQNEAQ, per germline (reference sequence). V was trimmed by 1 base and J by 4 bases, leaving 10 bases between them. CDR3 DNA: TGTGCCAGCAGCTTAGGGACTCGGGGAGAGACCCAGTACTTC. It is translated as CASSLGTRGETQYF. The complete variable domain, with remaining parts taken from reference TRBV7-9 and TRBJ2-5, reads DTGVSQNPRHKITKRGQNVTFRCDPISEHNRLYWYRQTLGQGPEFLTYFQNEAQLEKSRLLSDRFSAERPKGSFSTLEIQRTEQGDSAMYLCASSLGTRGETQYFGPGTRLLVL.

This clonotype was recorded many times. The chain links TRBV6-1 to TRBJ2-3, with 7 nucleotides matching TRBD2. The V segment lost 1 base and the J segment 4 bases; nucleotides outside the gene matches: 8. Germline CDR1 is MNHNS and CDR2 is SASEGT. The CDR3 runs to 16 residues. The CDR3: CASSEVGGSLSDTQYF. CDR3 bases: TGTGCCAGCAGTGAAGTCGGCGGGAGTCTCTCAGATACGCAGTATTTT.

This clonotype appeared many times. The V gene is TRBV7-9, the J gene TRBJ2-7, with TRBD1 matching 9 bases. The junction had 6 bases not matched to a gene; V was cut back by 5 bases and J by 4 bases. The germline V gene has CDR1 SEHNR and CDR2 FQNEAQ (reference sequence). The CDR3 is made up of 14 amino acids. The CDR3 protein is CASSMTGGDYEQYF. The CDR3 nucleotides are TGTGCCAGCAGCATGACAGGGGGAGATTACGAGCAGTACTTC. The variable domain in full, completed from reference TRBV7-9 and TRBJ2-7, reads DTGVSQNPRHKITKRGQNVTFRCDPISEHNRLYWYRQTLGQGPEFLTYFQNEAQLEKSRLLSDRFSAERPKGSFSTLEIQRTEQGDSAMYLCASSMTGGDYEQYFGPGTRLTVT.

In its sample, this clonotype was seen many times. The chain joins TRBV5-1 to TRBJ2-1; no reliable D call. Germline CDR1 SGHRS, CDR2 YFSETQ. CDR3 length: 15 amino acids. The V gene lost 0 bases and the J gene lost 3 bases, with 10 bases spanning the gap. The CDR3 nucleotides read TGCGCCAGCAGCTTGGATCTCGGGCTCTACAATGAGCAGTTCTTC. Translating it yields CASSLDLGLYNEQFF.

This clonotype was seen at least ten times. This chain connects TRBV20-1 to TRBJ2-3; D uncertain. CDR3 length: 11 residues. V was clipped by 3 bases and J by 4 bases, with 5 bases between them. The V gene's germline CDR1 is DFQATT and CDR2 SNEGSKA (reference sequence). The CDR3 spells CSASFPDTQYF. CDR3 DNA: TGCAGTGCTAGTTTCCCAGATACGCAGTATTTT.

The CDR3 spells CSARVDGNTEAFF. Written as DNA, the CDR3 is TGCAGTGCTAGGGTCGACGGGAACACTGAAGCTTTCTTT. The V gene is TRBV20-1, the J gene TRBJ1-1, with D unclear. There are 13 residues in the CDR3. The V gene lost 3 bases and the J gene lost 1 base, with 9 bases spanning the gap. Germline lookup yields CDR1 DFQATT and CDR2 SNEGSKA (reference sequence).